This entry is about one T cell receptor (beta chain). Its antigen is still unknown. In the source study's methods: Junction-only sequences without quality scores were provided by ImmunoSEQ, so filtering was different. Assay used: immunoSEQ multiplex PCR; TCRdb lists only in-frame clones, some missing. Clone size and the V and J calls come from that table; the DNA yielded D and trimming. The sample has hundreds of thousands of clones, approximately 97% seen once. Germline V gene sequence: CDR1 MNHEY, CDR2 SMNVEV (reference sequence). The CDR3 extends over 14 amino acids. V lost 4 bases, J lost 4 bases, and 6 bases stayed unmatched. This sample is part of a study of shared clonotypes between healthy human individuals. Study outcomes and limitations: Clonotypes that were shared across several donors made up around 5.5% of naive CD4 clonotypes. In contrast to clonotypes shared by all four donors, non-shared clonotypes had lower generation probabilities. Donor scarcity curtailed the genetic and exposure-history diversity represented herein.

Naive CD8 populations comprised CD45RO-negative cells positively selected for CCR7, excluding terminally differentiated effector memory CD45RA+ cells. The chain links TRBV27 to TRBJ2-7, with 8 bases fitting TRBD1. The sequencing sample was made of naive CD8+ T cells sorted from blood. The TCR originated in a man in his thirties or forties in good health. CDR3 nucleotides: TGTGCCAGCAGTTGGTCAGGGGGCTTTTACGAGCAGTACTTC. Protein: CASSWSGGFYEQYF.